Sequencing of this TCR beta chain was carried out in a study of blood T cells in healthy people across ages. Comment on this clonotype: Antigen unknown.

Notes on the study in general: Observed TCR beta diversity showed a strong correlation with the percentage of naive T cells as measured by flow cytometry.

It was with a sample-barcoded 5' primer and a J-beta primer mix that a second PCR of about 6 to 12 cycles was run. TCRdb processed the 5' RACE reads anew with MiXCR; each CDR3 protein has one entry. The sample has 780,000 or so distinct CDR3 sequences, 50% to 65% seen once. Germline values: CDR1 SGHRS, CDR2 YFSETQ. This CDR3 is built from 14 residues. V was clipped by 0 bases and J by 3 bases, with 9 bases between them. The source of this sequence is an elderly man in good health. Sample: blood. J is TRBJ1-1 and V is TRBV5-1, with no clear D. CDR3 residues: CASSLAVRDTEAFF. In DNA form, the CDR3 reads TGCGCCAGCAGCTTGGCAGTCCGGGACACTGAAGCTTTCTTT.